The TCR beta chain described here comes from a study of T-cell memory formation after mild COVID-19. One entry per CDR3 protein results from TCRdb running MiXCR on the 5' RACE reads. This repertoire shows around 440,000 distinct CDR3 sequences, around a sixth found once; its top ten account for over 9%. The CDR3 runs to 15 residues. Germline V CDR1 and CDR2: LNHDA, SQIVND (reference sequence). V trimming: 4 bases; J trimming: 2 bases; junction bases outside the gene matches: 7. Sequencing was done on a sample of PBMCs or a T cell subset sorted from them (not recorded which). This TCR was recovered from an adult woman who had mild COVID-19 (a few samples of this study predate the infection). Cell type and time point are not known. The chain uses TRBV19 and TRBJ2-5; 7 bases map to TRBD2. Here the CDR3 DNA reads TGTGCCAGTAGTAAGGGAGGGTCGGGGCAAGAGACCCAGTACTTC. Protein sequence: CASSKGGSGQETQYF.